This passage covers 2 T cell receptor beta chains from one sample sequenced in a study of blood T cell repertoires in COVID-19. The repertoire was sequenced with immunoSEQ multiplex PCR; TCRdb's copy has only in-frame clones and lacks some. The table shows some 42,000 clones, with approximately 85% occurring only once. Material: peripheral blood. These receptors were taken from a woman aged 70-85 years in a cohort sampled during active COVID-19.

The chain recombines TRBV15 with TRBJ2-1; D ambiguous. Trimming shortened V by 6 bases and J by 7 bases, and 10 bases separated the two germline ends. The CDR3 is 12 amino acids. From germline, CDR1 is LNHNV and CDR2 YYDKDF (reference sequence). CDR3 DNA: TGTGCCACCAGAGATGTTGAGAATGAGCAGTTCTTC. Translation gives CATRDVENEQFF.

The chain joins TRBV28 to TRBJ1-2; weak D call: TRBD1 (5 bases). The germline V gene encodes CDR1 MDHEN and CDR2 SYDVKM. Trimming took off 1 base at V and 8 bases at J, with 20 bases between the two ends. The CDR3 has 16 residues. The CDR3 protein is CASSLSGRQGSRGYTF. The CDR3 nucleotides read TGTGCCAGCAGTTTATCTGGTAGGCAGGGAAGTAGGGGCTACACCTTC.